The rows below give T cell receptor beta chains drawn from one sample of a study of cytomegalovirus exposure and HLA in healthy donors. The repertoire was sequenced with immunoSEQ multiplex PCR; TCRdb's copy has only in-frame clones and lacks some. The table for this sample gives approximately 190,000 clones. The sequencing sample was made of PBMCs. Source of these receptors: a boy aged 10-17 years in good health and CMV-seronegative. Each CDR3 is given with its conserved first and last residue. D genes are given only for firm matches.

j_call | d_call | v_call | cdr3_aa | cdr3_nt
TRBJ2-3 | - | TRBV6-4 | CASSDTMREGTQYF | TGTGCCAGCAGTGACACAATGAGGGAAGGTACGCAGTATTTT
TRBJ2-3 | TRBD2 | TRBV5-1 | CASSLAPGLAGSNSGPDTQYF | TGCGCCAGCAGCTTGGCGCCGGGACTAGCGGGGTCAAATTCGGGGCCAGATACGCAGTATTTT
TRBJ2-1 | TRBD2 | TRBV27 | CASSPPGLAGVNEQFF | TGTGCCAGCAGTCCGCCGGGACTAGCGGGAGTGAATGAGCAGTTCTTC
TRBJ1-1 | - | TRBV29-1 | CSVEPQTNTEAFF | TGCAGCGTTGAACCCCAGACAAACACTGAAGCTTTCTTT
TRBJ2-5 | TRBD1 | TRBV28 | CASSTPGTGVETQYF | TGTGCCAGCAGTACCCCCGGGACAGGGGTTGAGACCCAGTACTTC
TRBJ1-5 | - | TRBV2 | CASSGAGINQPQHF | TGTGCCAGCTCGGGCGCAGGGATAAATCAGCCCCAGCATTTT
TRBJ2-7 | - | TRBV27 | CASSLAASYEQYF | TGTGCCAGCAGTTTAGCGGCTTCCTACGAGCAGTACTTC
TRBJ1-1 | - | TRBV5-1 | CASSFAKRNTEAFF | TGCGCCAGCAGCTTTGCCAAGCGGAACACTGAAGCTTTCTTT
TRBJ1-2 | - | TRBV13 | CASSLGPGQGTDYGYTF | TGTGCCAGCAGCTTAGGCCCGGGGCAGGGGACGGACTATGGCTACACCTTC
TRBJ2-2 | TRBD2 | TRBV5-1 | CASSQKWEGKDTGELFF | TGCGCCAGCAGTCAGAAGTGGGAGGGGAAGGACACCGGGGAGCTGTTTTTT
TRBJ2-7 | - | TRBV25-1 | CASSEAGAYEQYF | TGTGCCAGCAGTGAAGCGGGGGCTTACGAGCAGTACTTC
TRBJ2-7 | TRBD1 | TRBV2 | CACRSLQGAHEQYF | TGTGCCTGCCGGAGTCTACAGGGGGCACACGAGCAGTACTTC
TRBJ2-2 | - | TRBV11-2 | CASSARGTGELFF | TGTGCCAGCAGCGCAAGGGGCACCGGGGAGCTGTTTTTT
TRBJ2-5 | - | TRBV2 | CASGSRGGRETQYF | TGTGCCAGCGGGTCCCGTGGAGGGCGAGAGACCCAGTACTTC
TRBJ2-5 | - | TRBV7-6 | CASSSPQGGGTQYF | TGTGCCAGCAGCTCCCCCCAAGGCGGCGGGACCCAGTACTTC
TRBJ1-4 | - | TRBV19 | CASSRVDGQNEKLFF | TGTGCCAGTAGTAGAGTGGATGGGCAGAATGAAAAACTGTTTTTT
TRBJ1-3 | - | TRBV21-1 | CASSFGPGNTIYF | -
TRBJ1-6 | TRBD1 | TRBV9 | CASSVSGQGASPLHF | TGTGCCAGCAGCGTATCGGGACAGGGGGCTTCACCCCTCCACTTT
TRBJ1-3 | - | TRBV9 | CASSVGWSSGNTIYF | TGTGCCAGCAGCGTAGGTTGGAGTTCTGGAAACACCATATATTTT
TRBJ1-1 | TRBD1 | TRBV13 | CASSLADYRGKEATEAFF | TGTGCCAGCAGCTTAGCCGATTACAGGGGAAAGGAGGCGACTGAAGCTTTCTTT
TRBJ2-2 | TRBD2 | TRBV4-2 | CASSQEGSGGASGELFF | TGTGCCAGCAGCCAAGAGGGTAGCGGGGGGGCGAGCGGGGAGCTGTTTTTT
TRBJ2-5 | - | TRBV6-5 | CASNYDETRDPETQYF | TGTGCCAGCAATTACGACGAGACTAGAGACCCAGAGACCCAGTACTTC
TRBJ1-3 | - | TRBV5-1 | CASSSGSYSGNTIYF | TGCGCCAGCAGCTCAGGGTCGTACTCTGGAAACACCATATATTTT
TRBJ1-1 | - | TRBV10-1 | CASRPDTNTEAFF | TGCGCCAGCAGGCCGGACACGAACACTGAAGCTTTCTTT
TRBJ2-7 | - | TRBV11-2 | CASSPSSYEQYF | TGTGCCAGCAGCCCCTCCTCCTACGAGCAGTACTTC
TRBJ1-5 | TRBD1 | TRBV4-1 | CASSQQGVDQPQHF | TGCGCCAGCAGCCAACAGGGGGTCGATCAGCCCCAGCATTTT
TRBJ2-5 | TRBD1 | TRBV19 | CASSNRGEETQYF | TGTGCCAGTAGTAACAGGGGAGAGGAGACCCAGTACTTC
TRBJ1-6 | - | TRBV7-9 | CASSLSRWGERNSPLHF | TGTGCCAGCAGCTTATCCCGGTGGGGGGAGCGGAATTCACCCCTCCACTTT
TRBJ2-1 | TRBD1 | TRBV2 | CASDIRGNEQFF | TGTGCCAGCGACATCAGGGGGAATGAGCAGTTCTTC
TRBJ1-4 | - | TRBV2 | CASIRQTNEKLFF | TGTGCCAGCATCCGACAGACTAATGAAAAACTGTTTTTT
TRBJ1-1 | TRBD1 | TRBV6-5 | CASSLTGDGAFF | TGTGCCAGCAGTTTGACAGGGGACGGAGCTTTCTTT
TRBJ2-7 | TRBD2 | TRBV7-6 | CASSYEPGLAGGYEQYF | TGTGCCAGCAGCTATGAACCGGGACTAGCGGGGGGTTACGAGCAGTACTTC
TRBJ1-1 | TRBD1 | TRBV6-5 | CASRDPGGTEAFF | TGTGCCAGCAGAGATCCAGGGGGAACTGAAGCTTTCTTT
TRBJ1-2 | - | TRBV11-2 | CASSLPAGVGYGYTF | TGTGCCAGCAGCTTACCCGCGGGGGTTGGATATGGCTACACCTTC
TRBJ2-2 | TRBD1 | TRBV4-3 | CASSQSGTGLTGELFF | TGCGCCAGCAGCCAATCTGGGACAGGGCTCACCGGGGAGCTGTTTTTT
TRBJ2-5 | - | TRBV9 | CASSAGTGVETQYF | TGTGCCAGCAGCGCAGGTACGGGAGTGGAGACCCAGTACTTC
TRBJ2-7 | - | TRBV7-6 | CASSLGGGEYEQYF | TGTGCCAGCAGCTTAGGAGGGGGGGAGTACGAGCAGTACTTC
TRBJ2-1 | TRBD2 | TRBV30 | CAWTRGGGAPEQFF | TGTGCCTGGACTCGGGGCGGGGGGGCCCCTGAGCAGTTCTTC
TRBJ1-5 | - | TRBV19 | CASNETPNQPQHF | TGTGCCAGTAATGAGACACCAAATCAGCCCCAGCATTTT
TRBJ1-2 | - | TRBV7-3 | CASSFGEGYGYTF | TGTGCCAGCAGCTTCGGGGAGGGCTATGGCTACACCTTC
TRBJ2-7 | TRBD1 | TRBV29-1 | CSVEPDRGNEQYF | TGCAGCGTTGAACCTGACAGGGGTAACGAGCAGTACTTC
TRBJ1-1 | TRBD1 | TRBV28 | CASSLPGQGWTEAFF | TGTGCCAGCAGTTTACCGGGACAGGGATGGACTGAAGCTTTCTTT
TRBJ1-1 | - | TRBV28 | CASSLGQLGTEAFF | TGTGCCAGCAGTTTGGGCCAGCTTGGTACTGAAGCTTTCTTT
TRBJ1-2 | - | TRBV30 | CAWSPGLGGYTF | TGTGCCTGGAGTCCAGGGTTGGGTGGCTACACCTTC
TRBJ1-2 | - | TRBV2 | CANRETASYGYTF | TGTGCCAACCGAGAGACAGCGTCCTATGGCTACACCTTC
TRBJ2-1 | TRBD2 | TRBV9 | CASSVGRGGNEQFF | TGTGCCAGCAGCGTAGGGCGGGGGGGCAATGAGCAGTTCTTC
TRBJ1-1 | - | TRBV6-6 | CARTVDSEAFF | TGTGCCCGCACTGTGGACAGTGAAGCTTTCTTT
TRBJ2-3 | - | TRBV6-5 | CASSDWLDTQYF | TGTGCCAGCAGCGATTGGCTAGATACGCAGTATTTT
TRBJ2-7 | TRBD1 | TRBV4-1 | CASSQGGLRQGMYEQYF | TGCGCCAGCAGCCAAGGGGGCCTGCGACAGGGGATGTACGAGCAGTACTTC
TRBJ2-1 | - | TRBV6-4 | CASSESFLNEQFF | TGTGCCAGCAGTGAATCGTTCTTGAATGAGCAGTTCTTC